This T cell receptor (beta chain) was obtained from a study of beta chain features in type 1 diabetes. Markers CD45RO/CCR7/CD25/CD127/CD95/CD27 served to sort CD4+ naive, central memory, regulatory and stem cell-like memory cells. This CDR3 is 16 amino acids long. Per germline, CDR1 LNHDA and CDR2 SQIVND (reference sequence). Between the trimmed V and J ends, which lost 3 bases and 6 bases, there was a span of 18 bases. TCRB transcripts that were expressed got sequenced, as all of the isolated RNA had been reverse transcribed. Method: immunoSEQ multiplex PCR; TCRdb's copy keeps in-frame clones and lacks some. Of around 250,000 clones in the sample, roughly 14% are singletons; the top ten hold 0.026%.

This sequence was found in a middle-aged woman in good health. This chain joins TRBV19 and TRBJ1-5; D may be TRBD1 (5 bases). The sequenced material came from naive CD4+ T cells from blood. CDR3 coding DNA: TGTGCCAGTAGTATCCCCCGACAGACGCTAACTCAGCCCCAGCATTTT. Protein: CASSIPRQTLTQPQHF.